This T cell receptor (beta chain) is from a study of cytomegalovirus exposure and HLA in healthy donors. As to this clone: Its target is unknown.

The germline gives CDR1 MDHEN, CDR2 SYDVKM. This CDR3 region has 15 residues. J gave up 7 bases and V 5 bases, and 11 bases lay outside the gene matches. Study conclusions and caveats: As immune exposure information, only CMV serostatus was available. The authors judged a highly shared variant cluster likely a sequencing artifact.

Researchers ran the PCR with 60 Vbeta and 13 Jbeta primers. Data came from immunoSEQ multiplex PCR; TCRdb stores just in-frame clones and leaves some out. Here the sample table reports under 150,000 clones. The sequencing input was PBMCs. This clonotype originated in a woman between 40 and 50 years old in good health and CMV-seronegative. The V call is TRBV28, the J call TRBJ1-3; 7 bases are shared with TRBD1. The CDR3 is CASSQPGQVGNTIYF. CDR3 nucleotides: TGTGCCAGCAGTCAGCCAGGACAGGTGGGGAACACCATATATTTT.